Shown below are 16 T cell receptor beta chains from a single sample sequenced in a study of T-cell memory formation after mild COVID-19. Each CDR3 protein gets one entry after TCRdb re-called the 5' RACE reads with MiXCR. The data hold hundreds of thousands of distinct CDR3 sequences, with 20% to 25% observed a single time. Specimen: PBMCs or a T cell subset sorted from them (not recorded which). These receptors were collected from an adult woman who had mild COVID-19 (a few samples of this study predate the infection). Cell type and time point are not known.

Only a few counts were recorded for this clonotype. The chain joins TRBV27 to TRBJ2-5; D perhaps matches TRBD1 (5 bases). The germline gives CDR1 MNHEY, CDR2 SMNVEV (reference sequence). Trimming removed 4 bases from V and 7 bases from J, with 13 bases in between. The CDR3 covers 13 residues. Here the CDR3 DNA reads TGTGCCAGCAGTTCAGGGCCCCCGGGGACCCAGTACTTC. This sequence encodes CASSSGPPGTQYF.

This clonotype was found once. This rearrangement joins TRBV19 to TRBJ2-7, with 10 bases that match TRBD1. The J segment lost 3 bases and the V segment lost 6 bases, leaving 5 bases of the junction unmatched. The germline gives CDR1 LNHDA, CDR2 SQIVND (reference sequence). CDR3 size: 14 residues. The CDR3: CASRVGQGHYEQYF. CDR3 in DNA: TGTGCCAGTAGGGTGGGACAGGGGCACTACGAGCAGTACTTC.

This clonotype was counted only a few times. V is TRBV12-3 or TRBV12-4 and J is TRBJ1-4; 9 nucleotides agree with TRBD1. After removal of 5 bases from V and 8 bases from J, the junction contained 9 bases not matched to a gene. The CDR3 totals 15 residues. The CDR3 loop reads CASSLTGTGNEKLFF. The CDR3 nucleotides read TGTGCCAGCAGTCTTACCGGGACAGGGAACGAAAAACTGTTTTTT.

This clonotype was counted a few times. The chain recombines TRBV7-2 with TRBJ1-2, with TRBD1 as a possible D gene (6 bases). From germline, CDR1 is SGHTA and CDR2 FQGNSA. This CDR3 is 14 amino acids long. The V end lost 1 base, the J end lost 8 bases, and 14 bases lay between the germline ends. The DNA of the CDR3 is TGTGCCAGCAGCTTAGACCGGCCTAGGGGGGGCTACACCTTC. It yields the protein CASSLDRPRGGYTF.

This clonotype was detected only a few times. This sequence joins TRBV18 and TRBJ1-1; D unclear. Germline V gene data show CDR1 as KGHSH and CDR2 as LQKENI. V dropped 6 bases and J dropped 0 bases, with 8 bases sitting between them. CDR3 length: 13 residues. The CDR3 DNA sequence: TGTGCCAGCTCGGAGGGAATGAACACTGAAGCTTTCTTT. Translation: CASSEGMNTEAFF.

The gene calls are TRBV19 and TRBJ1-5, with TRBD1 identical over 9 bases. Trimming took 6 bases from V and 8 from J; bases not matched to a gene: 11. This CDR3 has 15 residues. Germline V lookup: CDR1 LNHDA, CDR2 SQIVND (reference sequence). CDR3 DNA sequence: TGTGCCAGTAGGCCACAGGGGGCCTTGATTGAGCCCCAGCATTTT. Translated: CASRPQGALIEPQHF.

This clonotype was counted a few times. The chain joins TRBV12-3 or TRBV12-4 to TRBJ1-6, with D possibly matching TRBD1 (6 bases). V was cut by 3 bases and J by 9 bases, with 15 bases left in between. CDR3 length: 15 amino acids. This CDR3 reads CASSFLVQGLSPLHF. Here the CDR3 DNA reads TGTGCCAGCAGTTTTTTGGTACAGGGACTTTCACCCCTCCACTTT.

The V and J genes are TRBV24-1 and TRBJ2-2; no clear D. Trimming shortened V by 8 bases and J by 0 bases, and 9 bases separated the two germline ends. The CDR3 covers 14 residues. Germline values: CDR1 KGHDR, CDR2 SFDVKD. Written as DNA, the CDR3 is TGTGCCACCACGACAAGGGCGAACACCGGGGAGCTGTTTTTT. Amino acids: CATTTRANTGELFF.

The J gene is TRBJ2-5, the V gene TRBV7-9, with TRBD2 as a possible D gene (5 bases). The CDR3 runs 15 residues. The V gene's germline CDR1 is SEHNR and CDR2 FQNEAQ (reference sequence). V was pared by 3 bases and J by 5 bases, with 16 bases between. The CDR3 nucleotides are TGTGCCAGCAGCTTTAATCGAGGGCCCGTGGAGACCCAGTACTTC. This encodes CASSFNRGPVETQYF.

The rearrangement links TRBV10-3 to TRBJ2-5, with 7 nucleotides matching TRBD2. Germline CDR1 is ENHRY and CDR2 is SYGVKD. The CDR3 has 13 residues. V shed 10 bases and J 4 bases; nucleotides not matched to a gene: 9. CDR3 DNA sequence: TGTGCCACTCGCGGGGAGGGGCTAGAGACCCAGTACTTC. This sequence encodes CATRGEGLETQYF.

This chain connects TRBV4-3 to TRBJ1-1, with 7 positions matching TRBD1. The V segment lost 0 bases and the J segment 1 base; nucleotides outside the gene matches: 11. CDR1 LGHNA and CDR2 YSLEER come from the germline V gene. This CDR3 has 18 amino acids. The CDR3 DNA is TGCGCCAGCAGCCAAGATGCTACCGGGACAGCTACGAACACTGAAGCTTTCTTT. It is translated as CASSQDATGTATNTEAFF.

Remarks on this clonotype: At one boundary the junction diverges from the germline segment, which might be a read error. The genes are TRBV20-1 and TRBJ2-5, with D unresolved. The V gene's germline CDR1 is DFQATT and CDR2 SNEGSKA (reference sequence). The CDR3 is 14 residues long. This chain's CDR3 is CSANPKGRQETKYF. The CDR3, as DNA: TGCAGTGCTAACCCGAAGGGCAGGCAAGAGACCAAGTACTTC.

In this sample, this clonotype turned up many times. This chain links TRBV6-6 with TRBJ2-2; the D is unclear. The CDR3 loop spans 13 amino acids. Germline loops: CDR1 MNHNY, CDR2 SVGAGI (reference sequence). V was clipped by 5 bases and J by 7 bases, with 11 bases between them. Here the CDR3 DNA reads TGTGCCAGCAGTCGGAACGGTAACGGGGAGCTGTTTTTT. This codes for CASSRNGNGELFF.

The table lists this clonotype with a few counts. The chain joins TRBV20-1 to TRBJ1-4; no definite D call. With 6 bases removed from V and 4 bases from J, the gap between germline ends came to 12 bases. The CDR3 loop spans 13 amino acids. Germline lookup yields CDR1 DFQATT and CDR2 SNEGSKA (reference sequence). CDR3 residues: CSAQRSLNEKLFF. The CDR3 nucleotides are TGCAGTGCCCAGAGATCCCTTAATGAAAAACTGTTTTTT.

Here the CDR3 reads CASRLEQGGQPQHF. In DNA, the CDR3 is TGTGCCAGCAGACTGGAGCAGGGGGGTCAGCCCCAGCATTTT. This chain connects TRBV12-3 or TRBV12-4 to TRBJ1-5; TRBD1 matches 7 bases. V trimming: 6 bases; J trimming: 6 bases; junction bases outside the gene matches: 8. The CDR3 sequence is 14 residues long.

There are a few counts of this clonotype. The genes are TRBV6-5 and TRBJ1-1; 9 nucleotides align to TRBD1. Germline V gene sequence: CDR1 MNHEY, CDR2 SVGAGI. Germline trimming cut 5 bases from V and 7 bases from J; bases unmatched to any gene: 8. The CDR3 length is 14 residues. This CDR3 reads CASSTRDRVGEAFF. The DNA for the CDR3 is TGTGCCAGCAGTACCCGGGACAGGGTTGGTGAAGCTTTCTTT.